The T cell receptor beta chain described here comes from a study of CD8 T cells in ankylosing spondylitis. This clonotype showed up many times. The target antigen is unknown. The CDR3 consists of 12 residues. Trimming removed 0 bases from V and 5 bases from J, with 7 bases in between. CDR1 and CDR2 (germline): GTSNPN, SVGIG (reference sequence). Preparation of TCR beta libraries was done by quantitative 5'-RACE with molecular barcodes. One entry per CDR3 protein results from TCRdb running MiXCR on the 5' RACE reads. This sample yields under 300,000 distinct CDR3 sequences, of which 8% to 11% are seen a single time; less than 3% belongs to the top ten. Study results and caveats: Among TCR beta sequences, a motif of several highly homologous variants appeared characteristic of ankylosing spondylitis blood. CD8+ disease-linked clones were present at relatively low frequencies in blood. Matched ankylosing spondylitis synovial fluid reportedly contained a significantly enriched population of disease-linked clones.

The source of this sequence is a male donor with ankylosing spondylitis or in good health (not recorded which). This chain connects TRBV30 to TRBJ2-5, with a possible D match to TRBD1 (6 bases). The sample was blood, either unsorted or a sorted T cell fraction (not recorded which). CDR3 loop: CAWSVQGETQYF. CDR3 bases: TGTGCCTGGAGTGTTCAGGGGGAGACCCAGTACTTC.